These T cell receptor beta chains were read from a single sample in a study of T cell responses to AZD1222 COVID-19 vaccine. Data came from immunoSEQ multiplex PCR; TCRdb stores just in-frame clones and leaves some out. The table includes some 140,000 clones, over 90% detected once. The sample in question was peripheral blood, obtained on day 0 of AZD1222 vaccination. These receptors all come from an adult in good health. The CDR3 runs from the conserved cysteine through the conserved F or W. D genes are given only for firm matches. Size is stated for part of the rows, as once, few or many counts, or as a class when the clone is expanded.

J gene,clone size,D gene,V gene,CDR3 protein,CDR3 DNA
TRBJ2-7,once,TRBD2,TRBV7-9,CASSLGTSGISYEQYF,TGTGCCAGCAGCTTGGGGACTAGCGGGATTTCCTACGAGCAGTACTTC
TRBJ2-7,.,.,TRBV6-5,CASSYSSSPYEQYF,TGTGCCAGCAGTTACTCTTCGTCTCCCTACGAGCAGTACTTC
TRBJ2-1,once,TRBD2,TRBV4-2,CASSQQAGALINEQFF,TGTGCCAGCAGCCAACAAGCGGGGGCCTTAATCAATGAGCAGTTCTTC
TRBJ1-2,once,.,TRBV5-1,CASSLGSRGRNYGYTF,TGCGCCAGCAGCCTCGGCAGCAGAGGCAGGAACTATGGCTACACCTTC
TRBJ1-5,once,TRBD1,TRBV3-1/TRBV3-2,CASSLNVQGNQPQHF,TGTGCCAGCAGCCTAAACGTACAGGGGAATCAGCCCCAGCATTTT
TRBJ2-1,.,.,TRBV5-1,CASSFRGVYQNEQFF,TGCGCCAGCAGCTTCCGTGGAGTATACCAAAATGAGCAGTTCTTC
TRBJ1-1,.,.,TRBV18,CASSQGVDTEAFF,TGTGCCAGCTCACAGGGGGTTGACACTGAAGCTTTCTTT
TRBJ2-3,.,TRBD1,TRBV6-5,CASSQGARFSDTQYF,TGTGCCAGCAGTCAGGGGGCGCGTTTTTCAGATACGCAGTATTTT
TRBJ2-5,few,TRBD2,TRBV5-4,CASGKRGGQETQYF,TGTGCCAGCGGCAAGCGGGGAGGTCAAGAGACCCAGTACTTC
TRBJ2-5,.,.,TRBV15,CATSRARGETQYF,TGTGCCACCAGCAGAGCGAGGGGAGAGACCCAGTACTTC
TRBJ1-2,.,.,TRBV5-4,CASSSLTSYGYTF,TGTGCCAGCAGCTCCCTGACGTCGTATGGCTACACCTTC
TRBJ1-5,.,.,TRBV7-2,CASSLDGNQPQHF,TGTGCCAGCAGCTTAGACGGCAATCAGCCCCAGCATTTT
TRBJ2-1,.,.,TRBV19,CASSIGRYNEQFF,TGTGCCAGTAGTATAGGCAGGTACAATGAGCAGTTCTTC
TRBJ2-5,.,.,TRBV11-3,CASSRRDEHQETQYF,TGTGCCAGCAGCCGGCGGGACGAACACCAAGAGACCCAGTACTTC
TRBJ2-1,.,TRBD1,TRBV15,CATSSDRDRGFDEQFF,TGTGCCACCAGCAGTGACCGGGACAGGGGGTTCGATGAGCAGTTCTTC
TRBJ2-1,.,.,TRBV30,CAWSPSPGPQLLNEQFF,TGTGCCTGGAGTCCATCGCCGGGACCCCAGTTGTTGAATGAGCAGTTCTTC
TRBJ2-1,.,.,TRBV5-4,CASTGNQSPYNEQFF,TGTGCCAGCACCGGAAATCAAAGCCCTTACAATGAGCAGTTCTTC
TRBJ1-1,.,.,TRBV5-1,CASSRNPNTEAFF,TGCGCCAGCAGCCGGAATCCGAACACTGAAGCTTTCTTT
TRBJ1-3,.,.,TRBV2,CASSEAGTPIGFGNTIYF,TGTGCCAGCAGTGAAGCCGGGACCCCTATAGGTTTTGGAAACACCATATATTTT
TRBJ2-1,.,TRBD1,TRBV24-1,CATGTGGFNEQFF,TGTGCCACCGGGACAGGGGGTTTCAATGAGCAGTTCTTC
TRBJ2-1,.,.,TRBV7-9,CASSTPGQAEGGNEQFF,TGTGCCAGCAGCACCCCCGGACAGGCCGAGGGGGGCAATGAGCAGTTCTTC
TRBJ2-7,.,.,TRBV6-1,CASSEARTYEQYF,TGTGCCAGCAGTGAAGCTCGGACCTACGAGCAGTACTTC
TRBJ1-5,once,.,TRBV2,CASSRTVAQVQAQHF,TGTGCCAGCAGCCGGACGGTTGCTCAAGTTCAGGCCCAGCATTTT
TRBJ2-5,.,.,TRBV14,CASSQVNRETQYF,TGTGCCAGCAGCCAAGTGAACAGAGAGACCCAGTACTTC
TRBJ1-6,.,.,TRBV14,CASSQVGSERGSPLHF,TGTGCCAGCAGCCAAGTTGGGTCTGAAAGGGGGTCACCCCTCCACTTT
TRBJ1-5,.,.,TRBV19,CASSIGNGGQPQHF,TGTGCCAGTAGTATAGGGAACGGGGGTCAGCCCCAGCATTTT
TRBJ1-2,.,TRBD1,TRBV25-1,CASSRGRTYGYTF,TGTGCCAGCAGCAGGGGGCGAACGTATGGCTACACCTTC
TRBJ1-1,.,.,TRBV27,CASSLSPGLNTEAFF,TGTGCCAGCAGTTTATCCCCCGGGCTAAACACTGAAGCTTTCTTT
TRBJ2-1,.,TRBD1,TRBV27,CASSFKKGAVRIRQHNEQFF,TGTGCCAGCAGTTTTAAGAAGGGGGCAGTGAGGATCCGCCAGCACAATGAGCAGTTCTTC
TRBJ2-7,.,TRBD2,TRBV19,CASSIGGGSAGFLNEQYF,TGTGCCAGTAGTATCGGTGGGGGGTCAGCGGGATTTCTGAACGAGCAGTACTTC
TRBJ2-7,.,.,TRBV29-1,CSAIGGTSYEQYF,TGCAGCGCCATCGGCGGGACCTCCTACGAGCAGTACTTC
TRBJ2-1,once,TRBD2,TRBV29-1,CSGMGLTGGPPSEQFF,TGCAGCGGCATGGGCTTAACGGGGGGGCCTCCCAGTGAGCAGTTCTTC
TRBJ1-2,.,.,TRBV6-5,CALGGADGYTF,TGTGCCTTGGGGGGGGCCGATGGCTACACCTTC
TRBJ2-2,.,TRBD1,TRBV7-9,CASSHPDRAGGELFF,TGTGCCAGCAGCCACCCGGACAGGGCGGGCGGGGAGCTGTTTTTT
TRBJ1-1,.,.,TRBV14,CASSPTWASEAFF,TGTGCCAGCAGCCCGACATGGGCCTCCGAAGCTTTCTTT
TRBJ2-7,.,TRBD1,TRBV18,CASSPSFWDRGVTSRPYEQYF,TGTGCCAGCTCACCGTCCTTTTGGGACAGGGGAGTCACCTCGAGGCCCTACGAGCAGTACTTC
TRBJ1-5,few,.,TRBV6-5,CASRVLNSNQPQHF,TGTGCCAGCAGGGTATTGAATAGCAATCAGCCCCAGCATTTT
TRBJ1-1,.,.,TRBV7-8,CASSLDGGLTEAFF,TGTGCCAGCAGCTTAGATGGGGGGCTCACTGAAGCTTTCTTT
TRBJ1-1,.,.,TRBV7-3,CASSLNGGMNTEAFF,TGTGCCAGCAGCTTAAATGGAGGCATGAACACTGAAGCTTTCTTT
TRBJ2-7,.,TRBD1,TRBV12-3/TRBV12-4,CASSGDRDEQYF,TGTGCCAGCAGTGGTGACAGGGACGAGCAGTACTTC
TRBJ1-2,.,.,TRBV5-1,CASRTNVNYGYTF,TGCGCCAGCAGGACGAATGTTAACTATGGCTACACCTTC
TRBJ1-4,.,.,TRBV19,CASSIKTLLATNEKLFF,TGTGCCAGTAGTATCAAAACGCTTCTAGCAACTAATGAAAAACTGTTTTTT
TRBJ1-5,once,TRBD1,TRBV27,CASSLGTGTGRQPQHF,TGTGCCAGCAGTTTAGGTACAGGGACAGGGCGGCAGCCCCAGCATTTT
TRBJ2-2,.,.,TRBV7-3,CASSASLAPGELFF,TGTGCCAGCAGCGCCTCCCTAGCACCCGGGGAGCTGTTTTTT
TRBJ1-4,.,TRBD1,TRBV5-1,CASSSEITDRGEKLFF,TGCGCCAGCAGCTCGGAAATAACGGACAGGGGAGAAAAACTGTTTTTT